The 8 T cell receptor beta chains below all came from one sample that was sequenced in a study of T cells after somatic rescue of genetic block. The assay was immunoSEQ multiplex PCR, and TCRdb's table has in-frame clones only and misses some. The repertoire holds approximately 58,000 clones, 90% to 97% seen once, with approximately 0.077% in the top ten. The sample consisted of peripheral blood mononuclear cells (PBMCs). The receptors stem from a child in the first two years of life.

V usage is TRBV28 and J usage is TRBJ2-2; no reliable D call. Germline assignment: CDR1 MDHEN and CDR2 SYDVKM. V lost 10 bases, J lost 5 bases, and 14 bases lay in between. The length of the CDR3 is 13 residues. This chain's CDR3 is CATRAVPTGELFF. As DNA, the CDR3 is TGTGCCACCCGGGCCGTGCCGACCGGGGAGCTGTTTTTT.

A few counts support this clone. The genes are TRBV5-1 and TRBJ2-3; TRBD1 matches at 9 bases. Looked up from germline, CDR1 is SGHRS and CDR2 is YFSETQ. With V trimmed by 3 bases and J by 1 base, 0 bases remained unmatched. There are 14 residues in the CDR3. The CDR3 loop is CASSWTGGTDTQYF. CDR3 nucleotide sequence: TGCGCCAGCAGCTGGACAGGGGGCACAGATACGCAGTATTTT.

This clone turned up a few times. The genes are TRBV10-2 and TRBJ1-1; 9 nucleotides align to TRBD1. CDR1 WSHSY and CDR2 SAAADI come from the germline V gene. The CDR3 is made up of 12 amino acids. Germline trimming cut 6 bases from V and 4 bases from J; bases unmatched to any gene: 0. The CDR3 DNA reads as TGCGCCAGCAGACAGGGGGCCACTGAAGCTTTCTTT. It specifies CASRQGATEAFF.

CDR3 coding DNA: TGTGCCAGCAGCTTAGTCAAAACCTACGAGCAGTACTTC. It codes for CASSLVKTYEQYF. This chain joins TRBV7-2 and TRBJ2-7; unclear D gene. This CDR3 contains 13 residues. Trimming took 1 base from V and 2 from J, leaving 6 bases between them. Germline CDR1 reads SGHTA; CDR2 reads FQGNSA.

This chain links TRBV28 with TRBJ1-1; TRBD1 might be the D (5 bases). Trimming pared 4 bases from V and 0 bases from J, leaving 12 bases between. Germline CDR1 is MDHEN and CDR2 is SYDVKM. The CDR3 extends over 15 amino acids. The CDR3 sequence is CASSSSRVVNTEAFF. CDR3 sequence (DNA): TGTGCCAGCAGTTCCAGCAGGGTCGTGAACACTGAAGCTTTCTTT. Supplemented by reference TRBV28 and TRBJ1-1, the full variable domain reads DVKVTQSSRYLVKRTGEKVFLECVQDMDHENMFWYRQDPGLGLRLIYFSYDVKMKEKGDIPEGYSVSREKKERFSLILESASTNQTSMYLCASSSSRVVNTEAFFGQGTRLTVV.

The chain uses TRBV27 and TRBJ2-7; D tentatively reads TRBD1 or TRBD2 (5 bases each). Looked up from germline, CDR1 is MNHEY and CDR2 is SMNVEV (reference sequence). V lost 3 bases and J 2 bases, leaving 14 bases between the germline ends. This CDR3 has 15 amino acids. The CDR3 here is CASSLPRGLPYEQYF. CDR3 sequence (DNA): TGTGCCAGCAGTTTGCCACGGGGCCTGCCCTACGAGCAGTACTTC.

The rearrangement joins TRBV5-3 to TRBJ2-5; 14 bases are shared with TRBD2. TRBV5-3 is given ORF status, its function remaining uncertain. There are 16 residues in the CDR3. Germline trimming cut 4 bases from V and 3 bases from J; bases unmatched to any gene: 5. Here the CDR3 reads CARSEPGLAGEETQYF. Here the CDR3 DNA reads TGTGCCAGAAGCGAACCGGGACTAGCGGGAGAAGAGACCCAGTACTTC.

The chain has TRBV4-1 and TRBJ2-7; 8 nucleotides align to TRBD1. Germline V gene sequence: CDR1 MGHRA, CDR2 YSYEKL. This CDR3 spans 16 amino acids. J was trimmed by 2 bases and V by 0 bases; bases with no gene match: 6. The CDR3 DNA is TGCGCCAGCAGCCAAGAACCGGACAGGGTGACCTACGAGCAGTACTTC. It is translated as CASSQEPDRVTYEQYF.